This entry is about one TCR beta chain. Its antigen is unidentified. CDR3 length: 12 amino acids. Researchers sorted a few hundred thousand cells of each CD8+ T cell subset in triplicate. The authors prepared UMI-labeled TRB cDNA libraries by 5' RACE. TCRdb reprocessed the 5' RACE reads, keeping one entry per CDR3 protein, no DNA. This sample contains around 84,000 distinct CDR3 sequences. These data originate in a study of CXCR3-negative and CXCR3-positive naive CD8 T cells. Study information: With about 1.5 +/- 0.3 million reads per library, the TRB reads numbered roughly 140 million in total. Study-level findings and limits: TRBV-TRBJ usage was alike in naive CXCR3-negative and CXCR3-positive cells but differed in memory cells. TRB CDR3s were more hydrophobic in CXCR3-positive than in CXCR3-negative naive cells. Whereas both naive subsets had comparably high diversity, memory CD8+ cells had much lower diversity.

Sequenced sample: naive CXCR3+ CD8+ T cells from blood. The subset here: CD45RO-CCR7+CD27+CD95- naive CD8+ T cells expressing CXCR3 (TNR3+). The V and J genes are TRBV12-3 or TRBV12-4 and TRBJ1-1. This clonotype was sampled from a human donor in good health. Some clones in this sample may be carry-over from other donors' samples. The CDR3 spells CARRVMNTEAFF.